The following is a T cell receptor (beta chain) sequence with its context. Original methodology: Amplifying reference gene primers gave estimates of nucleated cell counts. The method was immunoSEQ multiplex PCR; TCRdb's version includes in-frame clones alone and lacks a portion of them. That table gives V, J and clone size, and the DNA gave D and trimming. The repertoire holds under 200,000 clones, with more than 75% as singletons. The sample comes from a study of blood T cell repertoires in COVID-19. The wider study: Spain, Italy and the United States supplied samples that represented acute and convalescent COVID-19. T cells, B-cell-depleted T cells, or PBMCs provided the cDNA or gDNA that served as material.

The TCR was taken from a woman in her thirties or forties with COVID-19, enrolled during active disease. Sequenced: peripheral blood.

The CDR3 loop reads CASSELRGASYNEQFF. CDR3 sequence (DNA): TGTGCCAGCAGTGAACTACGGGGGGCCTCCTACAATGAGCAGTTCTTC. The chain carries TRBV6-1 and TRBJ2-1; D may be TRBD2 (7 bases). CDR1 and CDR2 from the germline V gene are MNHNS and SASEGT. The V gene lost 2 bases and the J gene lost 0 bases, with 11 bases spanning the gap. CDR3 size: 16 residues.